Listed below are T cell receptor beta chains from one sample, sequenced in a study of blood T cell repertoires in COVID-19. Only in-frame clones appear in the TCRdb table, and some are missing; sequencing was by immunoSEQ multiplex PCR. The sample holds about 140,000 clones, roughly 80% seen once. The sample consisted of peripheral blood. The source of these receptors is a woman aged 55-75 years with acute or convalescent COVID-19. CDR3s include the opening cysteine and the closing phenylalanine or tryptophan. A D gene is named only where the DNA matches it firmly. Only part of the rows carry a size: once, few, many, or a class if the clone is expanded.

clone size	V gene	J gene	CDR3 length	D gene	CDR3 protein	CDR3 DNA
few	TRBV19	TRBJ2-7	14	-	CANPDSPIPYEQYF	TGTGCCAACCCGGACAGCCCGATACCCTACGAGCAGTACTTC
-	TRBV30	TRBJ2-7	12	-	CAWSVWRAEQYF	TGTGCCTGGAGTGTCTGGAGGGCCGAGCAGTACTTC
-	TRBV28	TRBJ1-1	16	-	CASSLNLFGTVRGAFF	TGTGCCAGCAGTTTAAATCTATTTGGCACAGTCCGTGGGGCTTTCTTT
once	TRBV29-1	TRBJ1-4	14	-	CSVEDRVPSEKLFF	TGCAGCGTTGAAGATCGAGTTCCGAGTGAAAAACTGTTTTTT
-	TRBV6-5	TRBJ2-3	15	-	CASRHGQRVTDTQYF	TGTGCCAGCAGACATGGACAGCGAGTCACAGATACGCAGTATTTT
once	TRBV5-1	TRBJ1-1	13	-	CASSPTPGTEAFF	TGCGCCAGCAGCCCCACCCCCGGGACTGAAGCTTTCTTT
once	TRBV28	TRBJ1-2	14	-	CASRPPGGAGGYTF	TGTGCCAGCAGACCCCCTGGGGGGGCGGGTGGCTACACCTTC
few	TRBV5-6	TRBJ1-5	13	-	CASSLGGRQPQHF	TGTGCCAGCAGCTTGGGGGGGCGTCAGCCCCAGCATTTT
-	TRBV18	TRBJ1-5	16	-	CASSPGGRESFKPQHF	TGTGCCAGCTCACCGGGGGGTCGGGAATCATTTAAGCCCCAGCATTTT
few	TRBV14	TRBJ2-3	14	TRBD2	CASSLGTSGHTQYF	TGTGCCAGCAGCCTTGGGACTAGCGGTCATACGCAGTATTTT
-	TRBV30	TRBJ2-7	12	-	CAWSTQVVEQYF	TGTGCCTGGAGTACCCAGGTCGTCGAGCAGTACTTC
-	TRBV2	TRBJ1-2	11	-	CASNSRYGYTF	TGTGCCAGCAACTCTCGCTATGGCTACACCTTC
-	TRBV6-2/TRBV6-3	TRBJ2-3	15	-	CASSYEAGSPDTQYF	TGTGCCAGCAGTTACGAGGCGGGAAGCCCTGATACGCAGTATTTT
once	TRBV30	TRBJ1-4	13	-	CASQWAGEPKLFF	TGTGCCTCACAGTGGGCAGGGGAGCCAAAACTGTTTTTT
-	TRBV18	TRBJ2-1	17	TRBD2	CASSPTASGNSYNEQFF	TGTGCCAGCTCACCCACCGCTAGCGGCAACTCCTACAATGAGCAGTTCTTC
-	TRBV20-1	TRBJ1-1	15	-	CSAGGSGDWSTEAFF	TGCAGTGCTGGTGGTTCAGGGGATTGGAGCACTGAAGCTTTCTTT
once	TRBV10-3	TRBJ1-4	15	-	CAISESTGGNEKLFF	TGTGCCATCAGTGAGTCGACAGGAGGTAATGAAAAACTGTTTTTT
-	TRBV12-3/TRBV12-4	TRBJ2-7	12	-	CASSRTSYEQYF	TGTGCCAGCAGCCGAACTAGCTACGAGCAGTACTTC
-	TRBV29-1	TRBJ2-1	18	TRBD2	CSVVGTSGRAFSYNEQFF	TGCAGCGTTGTGGGTACTAGCGGGAGGGCCTTCTCCTACAATGAGCAGTTCTTC
-	TRBV6-5	TRBJ1-2	15	TRBD1	CASSYKGQGSYGYTF	TGTGCCAGCAGTTACAAGGGACAGGGGAGCTATGGCTACACCTTC
-	TRBV9	TRBJ1-2	14	-	CASSVQGVGYGYTF	TGTGCCAGCAGCGTTCAGGGTGTCGGCTATGGCTACACCTTC
-	TRBV19	TRBJ2-7	14	TRBD2	CASRERGEYYEQYF	TGTGCCAGCCGGGAGCGGGGGGAGTACTACGAGCAGTACTTC
-	TRBV6-5	TRBJ1-2	12	-	CASRGLGGSSTF	TGTGCCAGCAGGGGACTTGGGGGGTCCTCAACCTTC
-	TRBV10-3	TRBJ2-3	14	TRBD1	CAITRTGGTDTQYF	TGTGCCATCACAAGGACAGGGGGGACAGATACGCAGTATTTT
-	TRBV9	TRBJ1-1	15	-	CASSVEAGLNTEAFF	TGTGCCAGCAGCGTAGAGGCAGGTTTGAACACTGAAGCTTTCTTT
-	TRBV6-2/TRBV6-3	TRBJ2-7	18	-	CASSFRGMKGTGSYEQYF	TGTGCCAGCAGTTTTAGGGGGATGAAGGGGACCGGCTCCTACGAGCAGTACTTC
-	TRBV15	TRBJ1-2	15	TRBD1	CATSTAGTGVYGYTF	TGTGCCACCAGCACAGCCGGGACAGGGGTCTATGGCTACACCTTC
-	TRBV25-1	TRBJ2-1	16	TRBD2	CASSDLKREAAGEQFF	TGTGCCAGCAGTGACCTCAAGCGGGAGGCGGCGGGTGAGCAGTTCTTC
-	TRBV3-1/TRBV3-2	TRBJ1-6	13	-	CASSQDGGSPLHF	TGTGCCAGCAGCCAAGATGGCGGTTCACCCCTCCACTTT
-	TRBV2	TRBJ2-1	14	-	CASIQGFWYNEQFF	TGTGCCAGCATTCAGGGGTTCTGGTACAATGAGCAGTTCTTC
-	TRBV11-2	TRBJ1-2	16	-	CASQPAPGVDVFGYTF	TGTGCCAGTCAGCCCGCGCCGGGGGTGGACGTGTTCGGCTACACCTTC
-	TRBV5-8	TRBJ2-5	12	TRBD2	CASQTSVETQYF	TGTGCCAGTCAGACTAGCGTGGAGACCCAGTACTTC
-	TRBV27	TRBJ2-1	15	TRBD2	CASSFGTSGNDEQFF	TGTGCCAGCAGTTTCGGGACTAGCGGGAACGATGAGCAGTTCTTC
-	TRBV6-5	TRBJ2-7	13	TRBD1	CANQGQGAREQYF	TGTGCCAACCAGGGACAGGGGGCGCGGGAGCAGTACTTC
-	TRBV9	TRBJ1-3	15	-	CASSVDSQGGNTIYF	TGTGCCAGCAGCGTAGATTCCCAGGGAGGAAACACCATATATTTT
many	TRBV5-6	TRBJ2-4	14	-	CASSLVSPGGIQYF	TGTGCCAGCAGCTTAGTGAGCCCGGGTGGCATTCAGTACTTC
-	TRBV5-1	TRBJ2-3	14	-	CASSLPSQTDTQYF	TGCGCCAGCAGCTTGCCTAGTCAGACAGATACGCAGTATTTT
once	TRBV10-3	TRBJ2-2	11	-	CAISVTGELFF	TGTGCCATCAGCGTCACCGGGGAGCTGTTTTTT
-	TRBV6-5	TRBJ1-2	13	TRBD1	CASRGQGLRGYTF	TGTGCCAGCAGGGGACAGGGGCTTCGCGGCTACACCTTC
-	TRBV7-3	TRBJ2-3	15	TRBD1	CASSLRDRVTDTQYF	TGTGCCAGCAGCCTCCGGGACAGAGTGACAGATACGCAGTATTTT
-	TRBV6-5	TRBJ2-7	13	-	CASNDPGKYEQYF	TGTGCCTCCAACGACCCAGGGAAGTACGAGCAGTACTTC
-	TRBV19	TRBJ1-2	15	-	CASSIIPEVNYGYTF	TGTGCCAGTAGTATCATCCCGGAGGTAAACTATGGCTACACCTTC
-	TRBV11-2	TRBJ1-1	16	TRBD1	CASSPRDSLRNTEAFF	TGTGCCAGCAGTCCCCGGGACAGTCTAAGGAACACTGAAGCTTTCTTT